One and the same sample provided the 28 T cell receptor beta chains below, sequenced in a study of blood T cell repertoires in COVID-19. Assay used: immunoSEQ multiplex PCR; TCRdb lists only in-frame clones, some missing. The profile shows over 130,000 clones, 70% to 90% of them singletons. Sample: PBMCs or T cells enriched from blood (not recorded which). Receptor source: a woman in her 50s with acute COVID-19.

This rearrangement joins TRBV6-1 to TRBJ1-2; possible D gene TRBD1, 5 bases. This CDR3 spans 15 amino acids. V lost 1 base, J lost 5 bases, and 14 bases lay in between. Germline values: CDR1 MNHNS, CDR2 SASEGT. This chain's CDR3 is CASSEGSTGYYGYTF. Written as DNA, the CDR3 is TGTGCCAGCAGTGAAGGGTCCACAGGATATTATGGCTACACCTTC.

The chain employs TRBV24-1 and TRBJ2-7; D perhaps matches TRBD1 (6 bases). The ends were cut back, 1 base at V and 3 bases at J, with 18 bases in the middle. This CDR3 is 17 amino acids long. The V gene's germline CDR1 is KGHDR and CDR2 SFDVKD. CDR3 DNA: TGTGCCACCAGTGATTTTTCTCCAGGGGCAAGACTCTACGAGCAGTACTTC. Encoded protein: CATSDFSPGARLYEQYF.

The chain carries TRBV7-7 and TRBJ2-5; tentatively, D is TRBD2 (6 bases). Germline V lookup: CDR1 SSHAT, CDR2 FNYEAQ (reference sequence). Trimming took off 6 bases at V and 4 bases at J, with 18 bases between the two ends. The CDR3 runs 15 residues. The CDR3 coding sequence is TGTGCCAGCAGTCGTCAACAAGCGGGTGGAGAGACCCAGTACTTC. Translating gives CASSRQQAGGETQYF.

This clone was picked up a small number of times. A much larger clone lies a single base off, so this may be a read error. The genes are TRBV4-1 and TRBJ2-1; perhaps TRBD2 as D (6 bases). This CDR3 is built from 13 residues. The germline V gene has CDR1 MGHRA and CDR2 YSYEKL. V was cut by 4 bases and J by 3 bases, with 7 bases left in between. CDR3 amino acids: CASSRDFYNEQFF. The CDR3 bases are TGCGCCAGCAGCCGGGACTTCTACAATGAGCAGTTCTTC.

This clone appeared a few times. The chain combines TRBV10-3 with TRBJ1-1, with TRBD1 matching 9 bases. Germline CDR1 reads ENHRY; CDR2 reads SYGVKD. J gave up 5 bases and V 9 bases, and 7 bases lay outside the gene matches. The CDR3 totals 13 residues. This CDR3 is CAIREGQGTEAFF. The CDR3 region has the DNA TGTGCCATTAGAGAAGGACAGGGGACTGAAGCTTTCTTT.

The V and J genes are TRBV7-8 and TRBJ2-7, with TRBD2 matching over 8 bases. The CDR3 totals 14 residues. Germline loops: CDR1 SGHVS, CDR2 FQNEAQ. J was trimmed by 4 bases and V by 6 bases; bases with no gene match: 8. The CDR3 region has the DNA TGTGCCAGCAGTCGACCGGGACTAGAATACGAGCAGTACTTC. Its translation: CASSRPGLEYEQYF. Complete variable domain (other parts from reference TRBV7-8 and TRBJ2-7): GAGVSQSPRYKVAKRGQDVALRCDPISGHVSLFWYQQALGQGPEFLTYFQNEAQLDKSGLPSDRFFAERPEGSVSTLKIQRTQQEDSAVYLCASSRPGLEYEQYFGPGTRLTVT.

For this clone: An end of the junction differs from the germline gene, which may be a read error. Written as DNA, the CDR3 is TGTGCCAGCAGCTTACAACAGGGGATTAAAGCGGTGAACTTC. Its translation is CASSLQQGIKAVNF. The chain links TRBV7-8 to TRBJ2-7; 7 bases map to TRBD1. Germline CDR1 and CDR2: SGHVS and FQNEAQ. The CDR3 is 14 amino acids. Combining the CDR3 with reference TRBV7-8 and TRBJ2-7 gives the whole variable domain GAGVSQSPRYKVAKRGQDVALRCDPISGHVSLFWYQQALGQGPEFLTYFQNEAQLDKSGLPSDRFFAERPEGSVSTLKIQRTQQEDSAVYLCASSLQQGIKAVNFGPGTRLTVT.

The CDR3 loop reads CASSLGLAGGGTDTQYF. The CDR3 region has the DNA TGTGCCAGCAGCTTAGGACTAGCGGGAGGGGGCACAGATACGCAGTATTTT. This rearrangement joins TRBV7-3 to TRBJ2-3; 15 bases align to TRBD2. V lost 2 bases, J lost 1 base, and 1 base stayed unmatched. The CDR3 spans 17 residues. Per the germline V gene, CDR1 is SGHTA and CDR2 is FQGTGA.

The V and J genes are TRBV13 and TRBJ2-3; 7 nucleotides match TRBD1. The CDR3 totals 16 residues. Germline assignment: CDR1 PRHDT and CDR2 FYEKMQ (reference sequence). J was trimmed by 6 bases and V by 3 bases; bases with no gene match: 12. The CDR3 here is CASSLQGEWETDTQYF. The CDR3 nucleotides read TGTGCCAGCAGCTTGCAGGGGGAATGGGAAACTGATACGCAGTATTTT.

This chain uses TRBV7-9 with TRBJ2-1; 11 bases line up with TRBD2. The V segment lost 5 bases and the J segment 7 bases; nucleotides outside the gene matches: 7. The germline V gene encodes CDR1 SEHNR and CDR2 FQNEAQ (reference sequence). This CDR3 contains 15 residues. The CDR3 is CASSILAGDRNEQFF. The CDR3 DNA sequence: TGTGCCAGCAGCATACTAGCGGGAGATAGGAATGAGCAGTTCTTC.

V usage is TRBV4-2 and J usage is TRBJ2-3; 11 bases are shared with TRBD2. J lost 1 base, V lost 4 bases, and 7 bases had no gene match. Germline V gives CDR1 LGHNA, CDR2 YNFKEQ. The CDR3 is 17 amino acids. The CDR3 DNA sequence: TGTGCCAGCAGCCCTTTAGCGGGAGGGCTTGGCACAGATACGCAGTATTTT. Amino acid sequence: CASSPLAGGLGTDTQYF.

This clone showed up just once. The chain combines TRBV5-5 with TRBJ2-3, with TRBD2 matching over 13 bases. Germline trimming cut 0 bases from V and 6 bases from J; bases unmatched to any gene: 4. This CDR3 spans 16 amino acids. Per the germline V gene, CDR1 is SGHKS and CDR2 is YYEKEE (reference sequence). The CDR3 bases are TGTGCCAGCAGCTTGGAGGGACTAGCGGGACAGGATACGCAGTATTTT. This encodes CASSLEGLAGQDTQYF.

This rearrangement joins TRBV5-1 to TRBJ1-2; no reliable D call. Per the germline V gene, CDR1 is SGHRS and CDR2 is YFSETQ. This CDR3 spans 14 amino acids. Trimming pared 0 bases from V and 1 base from J, leaving 7 bases between. The CDR3 reads CASSLERLNYGYTF. The CDR3 DNA reads as TGCGCCAGCAGCTTGGAGCGACTTAACTATGGCTACACCTTC. Supplemented by reference TRBV5-1 and TRBJ1-2, the full variable domain reads KAGVTQTPRYLIKTRGQQVTLSCSPISGHRSVSWYQQTPGQGLQFLFEYFSETQRNKGNFPGRFSGRQFSNSRSEMNVSTLELGDSALYLCASSLERLNYGYTFGSGTRLTVV.

This clone was detected a few times. The rearrangement joins TRBV27 to TRBJ2-7, with TRBD2 matching over 8 bases. This CDR3 region has 15 residues. Trimming cost V 3 bases and J 6 bases; bases outside gene matches: 10. CDR1 is MNHEY and CDR2 is SMNVEV in the germline V gene (reference sequence). The CDR3 spells CASSFHGGGAGEQYF. CDR3 DNA: TGTGCCAGCAGTTTCCACGGGGGGGGAGCCGGCGAGCAGTACTTC.

This clone was detected only once. The chain links TRBV9 to TRBJ1-3; D is undetermined. This CDR3 spans 14 amino acids. Per the germline V gene, CDR1 is SGDLS and CDR2 is YYNGEE. V dropped 1 base and J dropped 0 bases, with 5 bases sitting between them. The CDR3 sequence: CASSVQDSGNTIYF. CDR3 coding DNA: TGTGCCAGCAGCGTACAGGACTCTGGAAACACCATATATTTT.

The V and J genes are TRBV4-1 and TRBJ1-2, with TRBD1 matching 10 bases. Germline V gene sequence: CDR1 MGHRA, CDR2 YSYEKL. The trim removed 2 bases at V and 6 bases at J, leaving 12 bases unmatched. This CDR3 has 17 residues. CDR3 bases: TGCGCCAGCAGCCAAAGGTGGGGGATGACAGGGGGCGATGGCTACACCTTC. Its translation: CASSQRWGMTGGDGYTF.

The chain has TRBV19 and TRBJ1-3, with D perhaps matching TRBD1 (6 bases). The CDR3 contains 13 residues. The germline gives CDR1 LNHDA, CDR2 SQIVND (reference sequence). V was trimmed by 6 bases and J by 10 bases, leaving 16 bases between them. The CDR3 spells CASSEGHWRTIYF. The CDR3 region has the DNA TGTGCCAGTAGCGAGGGACACTGGAGGACCATATATTTT.

The chain is built from TRBV4-1 and TRBJ1-1, with a tentative D call TRBD1 (6 bases). V lost 3 bases, J lost 6 bases, and 14 bases lay in between. The CDR3 is 14 amino acids. Germline V gene sequence: CDR1 MGHRA, CDR2 YSYEKL. CDR3 in amino acids: CASSQANQGPEAFF. The DNA of the CDR3 is TGCGCCAGCAGCCAGGCCAATCAGGGGCCTGAAGCTTTCTTT.

V gene TRBV7-9 combines with J gene TRBJ2-3; TRBD1 might be the D (6 bases). Between the trimmed V and J ends, which lost 1 base and 3 bases, there was a span of 11 bases. Germline values: CDR1 SEHNR, CDR2 FQNEAQ (reference sequence). The CDR3 length is 15 residues. CDR3 nucleotides: TGTGCCAGCAGCTTAGGCCAGGGGCGAACAGATACGCAGTATTTT. Residues: CASSLGQGRTDTQYF. Filled out from reference TRBV7-9 and TRBJ2-3, the complete variable domain reads DTGVSQNPRHKITKRGQNVTFRCDPISEHNRLYWYRQTLGQGPEFLTYFQNEAQLEKSRLLSDRFSAERPKGSFSTLEIQRTEQGDSAMYLCASSLGQGRTDTQYFGPGTRLTVL.

This clone was recorded a few times. The rearrangement joins TRBV7-6 to TRBJ2-5; 9 positions match TRBD1. This CDR3 region has 16 residues. V shed 2 bases and J 5 bases; nucleotides not matched to a gene: 9. Germline loops: CDR1 SGHVS, CDR2 FNYEAQ. The CDR3 loop reads CASSLLGTGIGETQYF. For the CDR3, the DNA is TGTGCCAGCAGCTTATTGGGGACAGGGATAGGGGAGACCCAGTACTTC.

This sequence joins TRBV4-2 and TRBJ2-3; TRBD1 is a possible D gene (5 bases). Per germline, CDR1 LGHNA and CDR2 YNFKEQ. V was pared by 4 bases and J by 4 bases, with 12 bases between. The CDR3 covers 14 residues. CDR3 in amino acids: CASSPQGDSDTQYF. CDR3 bases: TGTGCCAGCAGCCCGCAAGGGGATTCAGATACGCAGTATTTT.

The chain couples TRBV5-4 to TRBJ1-1; D possibly corresponds to TRBD1 (5 bases). Trimming pared 4 bases from V and 5 bases from J, leaving 15 bases between. Germline lookup yields CDR1 SGHNT and CDR2 YYREEE (reference sequence). The CDR3 covers 14 residues. Written as DNA, the CDR3 is TGTGCCAGCAGCCTGCGGCAGGGCCAAACTGAAGCTTTCTTT. Translated: CASSLRQGQTEAFF.

This rearrangement joins TRBV11-1 to TRBJ2-2; TRBD1 aligns across 9 bases. The CDR3 runs to 15 residues. Germline CDR1 reads SGHAT; CDR2 reads FQDESV (reference sequence). Trimming at V came to 4 bases and at J to 7 bases, leaving 7 bases not matched to a gene. CDR3 amino acids: CASSYRDREIGELFF. CDR3 coding DNA: TGTGCCAGCAGCTACCGGGACAGGGAAATCGGGGAGCTGTTTTTT.

V gene TRBV4-2 combines with J gene TRBJ2-3; D might be TRBD2 (6 bases). The length of the CDR3 is 15 residues. The germline gives CDR1 LGHNA, CDR2 YNFKEQ. The V end was cut by 4 bases, the J end by 0 bases, with 11 bases between. The CDR3 loop reads CASSPSGTSTDTQYF. CDR3 coding DNA: TGTGCCAGCAGCCCCTCCGGGACTAGCACAGATACGCAGTATTTT.

The V gene is TRBV25-1, the J gene TRBJ2-1; 10 nucleotides agree with TRBD2. After removal of 8 bases from V and 0 bases from J, the junction contained 7 bases not matched to a gene. The CDR3 has 16 residues. Germline V lookup: CDR1 MGHDK, CDR2 SYGVNS. The CDR3 sequence: CASGTSGTRSYNEQFF. The CDR3 nucleotides are TGTGCCAGCGGAACTAGCGGGACGCGCTCCTACAATGAGCAGTTCTTC.

The CDR3 coding sequence is TGTGCCAGCAGTTTTCGGCCGGGGGGGAAAGGGAAAGCTAATGAAAAACTGTTTTTT. It is translated as CASSFRPGGKGKANEKLFF. The chain is built from TRBV27 and TRBJ1-4; D is possibly TRBD1 (5 bases). Germline V gives CDR1 MNHEY, CDR2 SMNVEV (reference sequence). The CDR3 runs to 19 residues. V lost 3 bases, J lost 3 bases, and 23 bases lay in between.

The genes are TRBV30 and TRBJ1-1, with 9 bases identical to TRBD1. CDR3 length: 13 residues. The junction had 3 bases not matched to a gene; V was cut back by 2 bases and J by 5 bases. Per germline, CDR1 GTSNPN and CDR2 SVGIG (reference sequence). The CDR3 sequence is CAWSRQGETEAFF. In DNA form, the CDR3 reads TGTGCCTGGAGTCGACAGGGGGAGACTGAAGCTTTCTTT.

The rearrangement joins TRBV11-1 to TRBJ2-3; TRBD1 matches 9 bases. This CDR3 spans 13 amino acids. The germline V gene encodes CDR1 SGHAT and CDR2 FQDESV (reference sequence). Unmatched junction bases numbered 5, after V lost 8 bases and J lost 5 bases. The CDR3 nucleotides read TGTGCCAGCCTGGGACAGGGAGTAGATACGCAGTATTTT. Translated, it gives CASLGQGVDTQYF.